Listed below are T cell receptor beta chains from one sample, sequenced in a study of circulating tumor DNA in untreated peripheral T-cell lymphoma. Data came from immunoSEQ multiplex PCR; TCRdb stores just in-frame clones and leaves some out. The repertoire holds 5,000 to 7,500 clones, with 60% to 80% as singletons. The sample taken for sequencing was tumor tissue. The receptors were sampled from a human donor with peripheral T-cell lymphoma. Each CDR3 is given with its conserved first and last residue. The D gene is left open where the match is weak. Expanded clones are given a class, and other clones once, few, many or no size at all.

TRBJ1-2	NA	TRBV14	NA	16	CASSQDWGRGDYGYTF	TGTGCCAGCAGCCAAGATTGGGGACGCGGGGACTATGGCTACACCTTC
TRBJ2-7	NA	TRBV28	few	12	CASSFSGVEQYF	TGTGCCAGCAGTTTTTCTGGGGTCGAGCAGTACTTC
TRBJ1-6	NA	TRBV7-6	NA	16	CASSLMGGSTPSPLHF	TGTGCCAGCAGCTTGATGGGAGGGTCTACCCCATCACCCCTCCACTTT
TRBJ1-6	NA	TRBV28	NA	15	CASKQENTYNSPLHF	TGTGCCAGCAAGCAGGAGAACACCTATAATTCACCCCTCCACTTT
TRBJ2-1	TRBD1	TRBV4-1	NA	13	CASSQRQGNEQFF	TGCGCCAGCAGCCAGCGACAGGGCAATGAGCAGTTCTTC
TRBJ2-7	TRBD1	TRBV23-1	NA	18	CASSQMTGLGQSSYEQYF	TGCGCCAGCAGTCAAATGACAGGGCTGGGGCAGAGCTCCTACGAGCAGTACTTC
TRBJ1-5	TRBD1	TRBV5-1	NA	16	CASSLGDRGRNQPQHF	TGCGCCAGCAGCTTGGGGGACAGGGGGCGCAATCAGCCCCAGCATTTT
TRBJ2-7	NA	TRBV6-8	NA	16	CASSTRWALKAYEQYF	TGTGCCAGCAGCACCAGATGGGCGTTAAAGGCCTACGAGCAGTACTTC
TRBJ2-1	NA	TRBV18	few	14	CASSPGMPGTEEFF	TGTGCCAGCTCACCTGGGATGCCCGGGACTGAGGAGTTCTTC
TRBJ1-1	NA	TRBV18	NA	12	CASSAGVTEAFF	TGTGCCAGCTCAGCCGGGGTGACTGAAGCTTTCTTT
TRBJ1-2	NA	TRBV6-8	NA	13	CASSYQSNYGYTF	TGTGCCAGCAGTTACCAGTCTAACTATGGCTACACCTTC
TRBJ1-5	NA	TRBV6-8	NA	15	CASSYRGPPNQPQHF	TGTGCCAGCAGTTACAGAGGGCCGCCCAATCAGCCCCAGCATTTT
TRBJ2-7	NA	TRBV18	NA	12	CANSPAAYEQYF	TGTGCCAACTCACCGGCAGCGTACGAGCAGTACTTC
TRBJ2-7	NA	TRBV18	NA	16	CASSPQEQTLLYEQYF	TGTGCCAGCTCACCACAGGAACAGACGCTTCTCTACGAGCAGTACTTC